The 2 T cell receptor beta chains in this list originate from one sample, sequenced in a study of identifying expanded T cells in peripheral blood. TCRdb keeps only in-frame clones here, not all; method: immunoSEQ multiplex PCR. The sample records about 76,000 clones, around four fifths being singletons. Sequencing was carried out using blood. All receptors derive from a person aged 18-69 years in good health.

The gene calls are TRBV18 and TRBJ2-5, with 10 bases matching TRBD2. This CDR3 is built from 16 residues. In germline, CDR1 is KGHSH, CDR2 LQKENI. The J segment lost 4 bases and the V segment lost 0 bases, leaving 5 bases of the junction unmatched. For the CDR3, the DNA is TGTGCCAGCTCACCACCGGCTAGCGGGAGTGGAGAGACCCAGTACTTC. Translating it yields CASSPPASGSGETQYF.

Here the CDR3 DNA reads TGTGCCAGCAGCCAGGACATCGGTTACAATCAGCCCCAGCATTTT. Protein: CASSQDIGYNQPQHF. The chain recombines TRBV5-8 with TRBJ1-5; D possibly corresponds to TRBD1 (5 bases). Germline values: CDR1 SGHTS, CDR2 YDEGEE. The CDR3 contains 15 residues. V lost 4 bases to trimming and J lost 3 bases, with 14 bases between them.